Following are 16 T cell receptor beta chains from one sample sequenced in a study of blood T cell repertoires in COVID-19. The protocol was immunoSEQ multiplex PCR, while the TCRdb copy is restricted to in-frame clones and leaves out a portion. Of approximately 44,000 clones detected, about nine tenths appear once; the ten largest clones hold just under 8.5%. Sequenced input: peripheral blood. Receptor source: a man in his sixties with active COVID-19.

This chain joins TRBV12-5 and TRBJ2-3, with 13 bases aligning to TRBD2. Trimming cost V 4 bases and J 1 base; bases outside gene matches: 2. CDR1 is LGHNT and CDR2 is FRNRAP in the germline V gene. The CDR3 length is 16 residues. CDR3 protein: CASGSGLAGGTDTQYF. CDR3 nucleotides: TGTGCTAGTGGTTCCGGACTAGCGGGGGGCACAGATACGCAGTATTTT.

This clone was observed a few times. The chain uses TRBV5-4 and TRBJ1-1; a possible D gene is TRBD1 (6 bases). In germline, CDR1 is SGHNT, CDR2 YYREEE (reference sequence). The germline V and J ends were trimmed by 2 bases and 1 base, with 12 bases remaining between them. The CDR3 totals 15 residues. The CDR3 here is CASSFNRDTNTEAFF. The CDR3 DNA reads as TGTGCCAGCAGCTTCAACCGGGACACGAACACTGAAGCTTTCTTT.

This rearrangement joins TRBV9 to TRBJ1-5; D possibly corresponds to TRBD1 (5 bases). The V gene lost 3 bases and the J gene lost 2 bases, with 12 bases spanning the gap. This CDR3 region has 15 residues. The V gene's germline CDR1 is SGDLS and CDR2 YYNGEE. Written as DNA, the CDR3 is TGTGCCAGCAGCGACCACCCGGGGGGCAATCAGCCCCAGCATTTT. It is translated as CASSDHPGGNQPQHF.

The rearrangement links TRBV21-1 to TRBJ2-7; TRBD2 is the table's D call and was not checked against the DNA. TRBV21-1 is flagged as a pseudogene. The CDR3 is made up of 12 amino acids. The CDR3 DNA reads TGTGCCAGCAGCACGTTAGCTTCCGAGCAGTACTTC. Amino acid sequence: CASSTLASEQYF.

As for this clone: Germline and junction disagree at one end, which may indicate a read error. The chain carries TRBV29-1 and TRBJ2-6; 8 bases are a match to TRBD1. The CDR3 sequence is 16 residues long. CDR1 is SQVTM, CDR2 ANQGSEA, per germline. This chain's CDR3 is CSVEASGGARANVLTF. The CDR3 nucleotides read TGCAGCGTGGAAGCCTCAGGGGGCGCGAGGGCCAACGTCCTGACTTTC.

This clone has more than one count but fewer than ten. The chain combines TRBV6-1 with TRBJ1-4; D uncertain. This CDR3 comprises 14 residues. V lost 1 base, J lost 8 bases, and 11 bases lay in between. The germline CDR1 and CDR2 sequences are MNHNS and SASEGT. CDR3 amino acids: CASSEGRLWEKLFF. CDR3 nucleotides: TGTGCCAGCAGTGAAGGGAGGCTTTGGGAAAAACTGTTTTTT.

This chain connects TRBV4-1 to TRBJ2-3; TRBD2 agrees at 7 bases. Germline CDR1 is MGHRA and CDR2 is YSYEKL. The CDR3 is made up of 17 amino acids. With V trimmed by 2 bases and J by 4 bases, 12 bases remained unmatched. CDR3 coding DNA: TGCGCCAGCAGCCAACAAATGACTAGCTCAATGGCAGATACGCAGTATTTT. This codes for CASSQQMTSSMADTQYF.

The chain employs TRBV6-6 and TRBJ1-2, with D hard to call. CDR1 MNHNY and CDR2 SVGAGI come from the germline V gene (reference sequence). V dropped 7 bases and J dropped 4 bases, with 19 bases sitting between them. This CDR3 is 15 amino acids long. CDR3 region: CASIRPVEEGYGYTF. As DNA, the CDR3 is TGTGCCAGCATCCGCCCGGTCGAGGAAGGCTATGGCTACACCTTC.

This clone was observed once. The V gene is TRBV7-3, the J gene TRBJ1-1, with 10 bases aligning to TRBD1. CDR1 is SGHTA and CDR2 is FQGTGA in the germline V gene. The V gene end was trimmed by 5 bases and the J gene end by 5 bases; junction bases not matched to a gene: 8. This CDR3 has 15 amino acids. The CDR3 is CASSLQGQGRTEAFF. For the CDR3, the DNA is TGTGCCAGCAGCCTTCAGGGACAGGGGCGAACTGAAGCTTTCTTT.

The chain uses TRBV7-2 and TRBJ1-4; D perhaps matches TRBD1 (5 bases). Germline V gives CDR1 SGHTA, CDR2 FQGNSA. The V end lost 0 bases, the J end lost 6 bases, and 11 bases lay between the germline ends. The CDR3 extends over 15 amino acids. CDR3 amino acids: CASSLARGFDEKLFF. The DNA of the CDR3 is TGTGCCAGCAGCTTAGCGCGGGGGTTTGATGAAAAACTGTTTTTT.

The V and J genes are TRBV20-1 and TRBJ2-7; D is possibly TRBD1 (6 bases). CDR1 and CDR2 from the germline V gene are DFQATT and SNEGSKA (reference sequence). This CDR3 comprises 11 residues. The ends were cut back, 6 bases at V and 3 bases at J, with 9 bases in the middle. CDR3 DNA sequence: TGCAGTGCCTCGACAGGCTACGAGCAGTACTTC. Protein sequence: CSASTGYEQYF.

This chain uses TRBV4-2 with TRBJ1-3; 7 bases fit TRBD1. This CDR3 contains 14 residues. V shed 2 bases and J 4 bases; nucleotides not matched to a gene: 2. Germline V gene sequence: CDR1 LGHNA, CDR2 YNFKEQ. CDR3 coding DNA: TGTGCCAGCAGCCAACCAGGGGGAGGAAACACCATATATTTT. Its protein is CASSQPGGGNTIYF.

This chain connects TRBV5-1 to TRBJ1-1; D uncertain. Germline V CDR1 and CDR2: SGHRS, YFSETQ. V dropped 0 bases and J dropped 1 base, with 4 bases sitting between them. The CDR3 loop spans 13 amino acids. Written as DNA, the CDR3 is TGCGCCAGCAGCTTGGGAGGGAACACTGAAGCTTTCTTT. This translates into CASSLGGNTEAFF.

The chain couples TRBV4-1 to TRBJ1-3, with 12 bases identical to TRBD1. The V gene's germline CDR1 is MGHRA and CDR2 YSYEKL. The V gene end was trimmed by 3 bases and the J gene end by 1 base; junction bases not matched to a gene: 4. The length of the CDR3 is 17 residues. CDR3 coding DNA: TGCGCCAGCAGCCATAAGGGACAGGGGGCATCTGGAAACACCATATATTTT. Translated, it gives CASSHKGQGASGNTIYF.

The chain couples TRBV18 to TRBJ2-3; TRBD2 is a possible D gene (5 bases). Germline CDR1 reads KGHSH; CDR2 reads LQKENI. The CDR3 sequence is 16 residues long. Trimming shortened V by 0 bases and J by 0 bases, and 10 bases separated the two germline ends. CDR3 DNA: TGTGCCAGCTCACCACCAGCGGCCACTAGCACAGATACGCAGTATTTT. This gives the protein CASSPPAATSTDTQYF.

This clone was counted once. The chain employs TRBV12-3 or TRBV12-4 and TRBJ1-2; D is undetermined. The CDR3 consists of 12 residues. Trimming removed 3 bases from V and 7 bases from J, with 9 bases in between. CDR3 sequence: CASSLVGSGYTF. CDR3 in DNA: TGTGCCAGCAGTTTGGTGGGCTCTGGCTACACCTTC.